One sample yielded the 9 T cell receptor beta chains listed below, sequenced in a study of blood T cell repertoires in COVID-19. The repertoire was sequenced with immunoSEQ multiplex PCR; TCRdb's copy has only in-frame clones and lacks some. The sample consists of a few hundred thousand clones, approximately 81% of them appearing once. Sample: peripheral blood. The source of these receptors is a man under 40 with active or convalescent COVID-19.

This rearrangement joins TRBV7-8 to TRBJ1-1; tentative D call: TRBD1 (5 bases). V was pared by 5 bases and J by 0 bases, with 16 bases between. The CDR3 runs to 16 residues. Germline V gene lookup returns CDR1 SGHVS and CDR2 FQNEAQ. CDR3 in DNA: TGTGCCAGCAGCCCGACGGGGGGTACTATGAACACTGAAGCTTTCTTT. The encoded protein is CASSPTGGTMNTEAFF.

This chain uses TRBV2 with TRBJ1-5, with a weak D call TRBD1 (5 bases). Deletions cut 9 bases from V and 3 bases from J, with 15 bases between. There are 14 residues in the CDR3. CDR1 is SNHLY, CDR2 FYNNEI, per germline. The CDR3 sequence: CASSPGIDNQPQHF. DNA of the CDR3: TGTGCCAGTTCACCAGGGATTGACAATCAGCCCCAGCATTTT.

This clone was seen a handful of times. V gene TRBV2 combines with J gene TRBJ1-5; no clear D gene. Trimming shortened V by 2 bases and J by 4 bases, and 9 bases separated the two germline ends. Germline assignment: CDR1 SNHLY and CDR2 FYNNEI. The CDR3 length is 14 residues. The CDR3 nucleotides are TGTGCCAGCAGTGAACGGGGTGAGAATCAGCCCCAGCATTTT. Translated: CASSERGENQPQHF.

This clone turned up a few times. The V gene is TRBV7-2, the J gene TRBJ2-1, with D possibly matching TRBD1 (6 bases). The germline gives CDR1 SGHTA, CDR2 FQGNSA. The CDR3 extends over 14 amino acids. V shed 5 bases and J shed 7 bases, with 15 bases lying between them. The chain's CDR3 is CASSPTTGRNEQFF. The CDR3 nucleotides read TGTGCCAGCAGCCCTACCACAGGGCGTAATGAGCAGTTCTTC.

V usage is TRBV3-1 (or the pseudogene TRBV3-2) and J usage is TRBJ2-7, with unresolved D. The CDR3 runs to 13 residues. Germline CDR1 is LGHDT and CDR2 is YNNKEL (reference sequence). Trimming shortened V by 4 bases and J by 6 bases, and 13 bases separated the two germline ends. CDR3 sequence (DNA): TGTGCCAGCAGCCGCGCGTTTGACACCGAGCAGTACTTC. Encoded protein: CASSRAFDTEQYF.

V gene TRBV11-2 combines with J gene TRBJ2-7; D not resolved. Germline values: CDR1 SGHAT, CDR2 FQNNGV. The CDR3 totals 13 residues. Trimming took off 5 bases at V and 2 bases at J, with 10 bases between the two ends. The CDR3, as DNA: TGTGCCAGCAGCCCGATGGCGGCCTACGAGCAGTACTTC. It is translated as CASSPMAAYEQYF.

The chain couples TRBV11-1 to TRBJ1-1; D unclear. In germline, CDR1 is SGHAT, CDR2 FQDESV (reference sequence). CDR3 size: 15 residues. Trimming cost V 5 bases and J 0 bases, with 13 bases left between them. For the CDR3, the DNA is TGTGCCAGCAGCCGAAGCCCGGGTGTGAACACTGAAGCTTTCTTT. This gives the protein CASSRSPGVNTEAFF.

The chain couples TRBV5-6 to TRBJ2-7; 8 bases align to TRBD1. This CDR3 has 16 amino acids. The trim removed 1 base at V and 7 bases at J, leaving 13 bases unmatched. Germline lookup yields CDR1 SGHDT and CDR2 YYEEEE. The CDR3 here is CASSLYSDRGRREQYF. In nucleotides, the CDR3 is TGTGCCAGCAGCTTGTATTCCGACAGGGGCCGGCGTGAGCAGTACTTC.

This chain's CDR3 is CSVGPGSEYGYTF. CDR3 in DNA: TGCAGCGTTGGTCCAGGGTCGGAGTATGGCTACACCTTC. The chain joins TRBV29-1 to TRBJ1-2; tentative D call: TRBD1 (5 bases). This CDR3 has 13 residues. The germline V and J ends were trimmed by 4 bases and 5 bases, with 14 bases remaining between them. Germline V gives CDR1 SQVTM, CDR2 ANQGSEA.